These 3 T cell receptor beta chains came from one sample sequenced in a study of CD8 T cells in Susac syndrome. When the RNA was reverse transcribed, random hexamers were used with an input of 0.5 to 1 ug. TCRdb recomputed calls from the immunoSEQ multiplex PCR reads with MiXCR, one row per CDR3 protein. The repertoire holds about 50,000 distinct CDR3 sequences, with 85% to 95% as singletons. The sample taken for sequencing was CD8+ T cells from PBMCs. The receptors here all came from a human donor with multiple sclerosis.

This clonotype occurred once. The rearrangement joins TRBV7-9 to TRBJ2-2; D is possibly TRBD1 or TRBD2 (6 bases each). The V end was cut by 1 base, the J end by 6 bases, with 15 bases between. The CDR3 loop spans 16 amino acids. Germline V gene sequence: CDR1 SEHNR, CDR2 FQNEAQ (reference sequence). The CDR3 DNA follows: TGTGCCAGCAGCTTAGTTCCGGGGGCTATTCCCGGGGAGCTGTTTTTT. Its translation is CASSLVPGAIPGELFF. The full variable domain, completed using reference TRBV7-9 and TRBJ2-2, is DTGVSQNPRHKITKRGQNVTFRCDPISEHNRLYWYRQTLGQGPEFLTYFQNEAQLEKSRLLSDRFSAERPKGSFSTLEIQRTEQGDSAMYLCASSLVPGAIPGELFFGEGSRLTVL.

The chain joins TRBV30 to TRBJ1-1; no firm D call. The V gene's germline CDR1 is GTSNPN and CDR2 SVGIG (reference sequence). V gave up 5 bases and J gave up 7 bases, with 14 bases separating them. CDR3 length: 12 amino acids. The CDR3 DNA reads as TGTGCCTGGCAGTACGAGCTTATTGAAGCTTTCTTT. This encodes CAWQYELIEAFF.

The chain recombines TRBV5-1 with TRBJ2-7; the D is unclear. Looked up from germline, CDR1 is SGHRS and CDR2 is YFSETQ. The CDR3 totals 13 residues. V lost 2 bases and J 3 bases, leaving 9 bases between the germline ends. The CDR3 loop is CASSFNGGYEQYF. CDR3 in DNA: TGCGCCAGCAGCTTCAACGGTGGCTACGAGCAGTACTTC.